What follows is one T cell receptor beta chain and its context. This clone was recorded once. Its antigen is still unknown. No per-base quality is available; no much larger clone lies one base away. TCRbeta CDR3 regions were amplified from genomic DNA by means of the immunoSEQ Assay, a bias-controlled multiplex PCR. The authors' analysis ran thus. The number of nucleated cells in each sample was estimated from the amplification of reference gene primers within the assay. To quantify the absolute abundance of each unique TCRbeta CDR3 rearrangement, sequence reads were collapsed and filtered. Productive Simpson clonality was computed per sample as the square root of Simpson's diversity index over productive rearrangements. TCRdb mirrors the immuneACCESS table, restricted to in-frame sequences. Some clones are absent from its copies; in checked studies, under half trace to an unresolved V gene, and the reason for the others is unknown. The V and J calls and the clone size are those of that table, but D and trimming were determined from the DNA. The sample has about 250,000 clones on record, around nine tenths of them singletons. 1.2% to 1.5% of the sample is taken by the ten largest.

The sample belongs to a study of blood T cell repertoires in COVID-19 (dated by TCRdb to about 2020). Background on the whole study: Collaborator samples came from the United States, Italy and Spain and covered acute and convalescent phases of COVID-19. The prospective study material was composed of cDNA or gDNA derived from T cells, B-cell-depleted T cells, or PBMCs. Deeply sampled blood TCRbeta repertoires from subjects exposed to, actively infected with, or recovered from COVID-19 were included in the dataset. The repertoires were released in a freely available public database meant as a resource for research on the immune response to SARS-CoV-2. The samples were drawn from the first 160 participants of the ongoing ImmuneRACE study and from over 950 subjects provided by 6 global collaborators. Nearly every sample came with metadata listing a de-identified subject ID, COVID-19 status, age in years and sex. Where HLA class I and class II types were available, the types were taken from metadata supplied by the sample provider, not from assay-based typing.

The CDR1 and CDR2 encoded by the germline V gene are SGHDN and FVKESK. The V end loses 4 bases and the J end loses 0 bases, and a stretch of 15 bases separates them. Inclusive of the bounding cysteine and phenylalanine, the CDR3 is 17 residues long. Just the 51-base CDR3 DNA is kept, in frame starting at base 1. Each collaborating institution followed its own protocols to collect whole blood in K2EDTA tubes. Collaborator samples were shipped for TCRbeta analysis as frozen whole blood, isolated PBMCs, or DNA extracted from either sample type. On the study overall, not on this receptor specifically: The amount of clinical and demographic metadata varied by source and participant and was provided uncurated.

The receptor chain draws on TRBV14 and TRBJ2-2; the D gene is perhaps TRBD1, from 5 matching bases. The specimen sequenced was peripheral blood. The receptor was isolated from a man older than 75 with acute or convalescent COVID-19. The CDR3 region has the sequence CASSLITGSANTGELFF. The DNA reads as follows: TGTGCCAGCAGCCTAATTACAGGCAGCGCGAACACCGGGGAGCTGTTTTTT.